The 11 T cell receptor beta chains below all came from one sample that was sequenced in a study of blood T cell repertoires in COVID-19. Some clones are missing from TCRdb's copy, which holds only in-frame ones; the method was immunoSEQ multiplex PCR. The data hold some 210,000 clones, with roughly 87% observed a single time. Specimen: PBMCs or T cells enriched from blood (not recorded which). These receptors all come from a man aged 18-30 years with acute COVID-19.

The CDR3 sequence: CASSQSERGFSQPQHF. DNA for the CDR3: TGTGCCAGCAGCCAAAGCGAGAGGGGGTTTAGTCAGCCCCAGCATTTT. The J gene is TRBJ1-5, the V gene TRBV3-1 (or the pseudogene TRBV3-2); D is possibly TRBD1 (6 bases). Germline CDR1 is LGHDT and CDR2 is YNNKEL (reference sequence). The CDR3 length is 16 residues. V was shortened by 2 bases and J by 6 bases, with 17 bases between the two germline ends.

V and J are TRBV23-1 and TRBJ2-1; D is undetermined. TRBV23-1 is designated an ORF whose function remains uncertain. The CDR3 loop spans 11 amino acids. The V gene lost 11 bases and the J gene lost 9 bases, with 14 bases spanning the gap. Written as DNA, the CDR3 is TGCGCCTTAACCGACAAGTTTGAGCAGTTCTTC. Its protein product is CALTDKFEQFF.

The gene calls are TRBV4-2 and TRBJ1-2, with 11 bases matching TRBD1. Germline trimming cut 3 bases from V and 4 bases from J; bases unmatched to any gene: 10. This CDR3 spans 17 amino acids. CDR1 is LGHNA, CDR2 YNFKEQ, per germline. CDR3 residues: CASSQFGDRGIGYGYTF. CDR3 nucleotide sequence: TGTGCCAGCAGCCAGTTTGGGGACAGGGGGATCGGCTATGGCTACACCTTC.

This chain uses TRBV19 with TRBJ2-4; D perhaps matches TRBD1 (6 bases). The CDR3 is made up of 13 amino acids. Germline CDR1 LNHDA, CDR2 SQIVND (reference sequence). The V end was cut by 8 bases, the J end by 1 base, with 9 bases between. CDR3: CASSQGAKNIQYF. The CDR3 DNA follows: TGTGCCAGTTCACAGGGTGCCAAAAACATTCAGTACTTC. Based on the CDR3 plus reference TRBV19 and TRBJ2-4, the full variable domain is DGGITQSPKYLFRKEGQNVTLSCEQNLNHDAMYWYRQDPGQGLRLIYYSQIVNDFQKGDIAEGYSVSREKKESFPLTVTSAQKNPTAFYLCASSQGAKNIQYFGAGTRLSVL.

Only a few counts were recorded for this clone. J is TRBJ2-7 and V is TRBV25-1; 7 bases line up with TRBD1. The CDR3 runs to 12 residues. V shed 9 bases, J shed 5 bases, and the junction held 7 bases outside the gene matches. Germline CDR1 MGHDK, CDR2 SYGVNS. The CDR3 sequence: CASSGQSDEQYF. The CDR3 DNA reads TGTGCCAGTTCGGGACAGTCGGACGAGCAGTACTTC.

This rearrangement joins TRBV7-2 to TRBJ2-3; 9 bases are shared with TRBD2. Germline V gene data show CDR1 as SGHTA and CDR2 as FQGNSA. Germline trimming cut 4 bases from V and 2 bases from J; bases unmatched to any gene: 4. This CDR3 is 15 amino acids long. CDR3 amino acids: CASSSTSGYTDTQYF. For the CDR3, the DNA is TGTGCCAGCAGCTCGACTAGCGGATACACAGATACGCAGTATTTT.

The gene calls are TRBV7-3 and TRBJ2-3, with 14 bases that match TRBD2. Germline CDR1 SGHTA, CDR2 FQGTGA. V trimming: 2 bases; J trimming: 5 bases; junction bases outside the gene matches: 0. This CDR3 region has 15 residues. The CDR3 spells CASSLGTSGGDTQYF. DNA for the CDR3: TGTGCCAGCAGCTTAGGGACTAGCGGGGGAGATACGCAGTATTTT.

V gene TRBV4-3 combines with J gene TRBJ1-4, with TRBD1 matching 7 bases. CDR3 length: 16 amino acids. Looked up from germline, CDR1 is LGHNA and CDR2 is YSLEER. J gave up 6 bases and V 0 bases, and 7 bases lay outside the gene matches. CDR3 DNA sequence: TGCGCCAGCAGCCAAGAGACAGGGACCGTAGATGAAAAACTGTTTTTT. It translates to CASSQETGTVDEKLFF.

This sequence joins TRBV4-1 and TRBJ2-4, with TRBD1 as a possible D gene (6 bases). The CDR3 totals 15 residues. V lost 0 bases and J 5 bases, leaving 11 bases between the germline ends. CDR1 is MGHRA and CDR2 is YSYEKL in the germline V gene. CDR3 amino acids: CASSQEGAEENIQYF. CDR3 nucleotide sequence: TGCGCCAGCAGCCAAGAGGGGGCCGAGGAAAACATTCAGTACTTC.

The chain carries TRBV11-3 and TRBJ2-7; 7 positions agree with TRBD2. Germline CDR1 and CDR2: SGHNT and YENEEA. CDR3 length: 17 residues. The V gene end was trimmed by 2 bases and the J gene end by 0 bases; junction bases not matched to a gene: 10. The CDR3 sequence: CASSLRLAVLSSYEQYF. The CDR3 DNA is TGTGCCAGCAGCTTAAGGCTAGCGGTCTTATCCTCCTACGAGCAGTACTTC.

The genes are TRBV7-3 and TRBJ2-2, with TRBD2 as a possible D gene (5 bases). Trimming removed 6 bases at V and 0 bases at J, with 8 bases between. CDR1 and CDR2 (germline): SGHTA, FQGTGA. CDR3 length: 14 amino acids. The DNA for the CDR3 is TGTGCCAGCAGGAGGACTGCGAACACCGGGGAGCTGTTTTTT. The encoded protein is CASRRTANTGELFF.